This TCR beta chain was sequenced in a study of beta chain features in type 1 diabetes. For the study at large: Cell yields, age and gender were similar between patients and healthy donors.

CDR1 is GTSNPN, CDR2 SVGIG, per germline (reference sequence). With V trimmed by 0 bases and J by 6 bases, 4 bases remained unmatched. The length of the CDR3 is 14 residues. This clone was seen a handful of times. Sorting of CD4+ naive, central memory, regulatory and stem cell-like memory cells was performed via CD45RO/CCR7/CD25/CD127/CD95/CD27. Every isolated RNA sample was fully reverse transcribed, so sequencing captured expressed TCRB transcripts. Each sample of naive, central memory or regulatory T cells had, on average, roughly 3.4 million reads. Produced via immunoSEQ multiplex PCR; TCRdb's table is partial and in-frame only. The sample lists some 330,000 clones, approximately 11% occurring once.

The chain couples TRBV30 to TRBJ1-4, with 7 nucleotides matching TRBD1. The TCR was taken from a woman aged 25-40 years in good health. The specimen sequenced was naive CD4+ T cells from blood. The CDR3 DNA reads as TGTGCCTGGAGTGTAGGGGGCGGGGATGAAAAACTGTTTTTT. Translation: CAWSVGGGDEKLFF.